The 24 T cell receptor beta chains below were found in one sample sequenced in a study of Ad26.COV2.S vaccination and SARS-CoV-2 variants. TCRdb keeps only in-frame clones here, not all; method: immunoSEQ multiplex PCR. The profile shows about 350,000 clones, approximately 86% of them singletons. The treatment was: some 20 received Ad26.COV2.S at low or high dose, single or two shots; 5 received placebo; per-sample allocation not given. Sample collection was performed on day 63 after the first vaccine or placebo injection. The specimen comprised peripheral blood, sampled in a trial of Ad26.COV2.S vaccine versus placebo. The receptor source for this set is a person aged 18-65 years who received the Ad26.COV2.S COVID-19 vaccine or a placebo.

The chain is built from TRBV11-2 and TRBJ1-3; no reliable D call. CDR1 is SGHAT, CDR2 FQNNGV, per germline. V lost 5 bases to trimming and J lost 0 bases, with 8 bases between them. The CDR3 contains 14 residues. CDR3 loop: CASSPKYSGNTIYF. The CDR3 nucleotides are TGTGCCAGCAGCCCTAAGTACTCTGGAAACACCATATATTTT.

This clone was recorded once. The genes are TRBV3-1 (or the pseudogene TRBV3-2) and TRBJ1-2; the D is unclear. The V gene's germline CDR1 is LGHDT and CDR2 YNNKEL (reference sequence). This CDR3 region has 14 residues. Trimming removed 2 bases from V and 4 bases from J, with 11 bases in between. The CDR3 nucleotides are TGTGCCAGCAGCCAAAGGTCGGGCCCCTATGGCTACACCTTC. Translating gives CASSQRSGPYGYTF.

This clone was seen only a few times. The chain employs TRBV24-1 and TRBJ2-3; the match to TRBD2 covers 12 bases. This CDR3 has 16 residues. The ends lost 8 bases at V and 2 bases at J; junction bases unmatched: 7. Per germline, CDR1 KGHDR and CDR2 SFDVKD. The CDR3 loop is CATKGLAGEYTDTQYF. In nucleotides, the CDR3 is TGTGCCACCAAGGGACTAGCGGGCGAGTACACAGATACGCAGTATTTT.

Remarks on this clone: A clone one base away is much larger, so this may be a read error. Different DNA sequences within this sample yield the same CDR3. The V call is TRBV6-2 or TRBV6-3, the J call TRBJ1-5; D remains unclear. The V gene lost 3 bases and the J gene lost 2 bases, with 2 bases spanning the gap. This CDR3 spans 12 amino acids. CDR1 and CDR2 from the germline V gene are MNHEY and SVGEGT. The CDR3 is CASSYRNQPQHF. CDR3 bases: TGTGCCAGCAGTTATCGCAATCAGCCCCAGCATTTT.

The chain carries TRBV7-2 and TRBJ2-1; D is perhaps TRBD1 (6 bases). The CDR3 sequence is 14 residues long. In germline, CDR1 is SGHTA, CDR2 FQGNSA. Trimming cost V 2 bases and J 5 bases, with 10 bases left between them. CDR3 residues: CASSLMGADNEQFF. CDR3 in DNA: TGTGCCAGCAGCTTAATGGGGGCCGACAATGAGCAGTTCTTC. Supplemented by reference TRBV7-2 and TRBJ2-1, the full variable domain reads GAGVSQSPSNKVTEKGKDVELRCDPISGHTALYWYRQSLGQGLEFLIYFQGNSAPDKSGLPSDRFSAERTGGSVSTLTIQRTQQEDSAVYLCASSLMGADNEQFFGPGTRLTVL.

V is TRBV27 and J is TRBJ1-4, with 7 bases lining up with TRBD1. The CDR3 runs 17 residues. Germline-derived CDR1 and CDR2 are MNHEY and SMNVEV (reference sequence). The J segment lost 0 bases and the V segment lost 0 bases, leaving 4 bases of the junction unmatched. CDR3: CASSLSGQAATNEKLFF. DNA for the CDR3: TGTGCCAGCAGTTTATCTGGACAGGCGGCAACTAATGAAAAACTGTTTTTT.

In DNA, the CDR3 is TGTGCCACCTCGCTACGGGATATGAACACTGAAGCTTTCTTT. Translation gives CATSLRDMNTEAFF. The gene calls are TRBV27 and TRBJ1-1; D gene ambiguous. The CDR3 is 14 residues long. Trimming stripped 10 bases from V and 0 bases from J, with 15 bases between. Germline V gene sequence: CDR1 MNHEY, CDR2 SMNVEV (reference sequence).

The gene calls are TRBV18 and TRBJ1-1, with 7 bases identical to TRBD1. Germline lookup yields CDR1 KGHSH and CDR2 LQKENI. This CDR3 contains 12 residues. The V segment lost 6 bases and the J segment 7 bases; nucleotides outside the gene matches: 5. CDR3 in DNA: TGTGCCAGCTCCTTCGGGACAGATGAAGCTTTCTTT. Its protein is CASSFGTDEAFF.

The chain has TRBV7-2 and TRBJ1-5; TRBD1 matches 9 bases. V lost 1 base to trimming and J lost 6 bases; unmatched junction nucleotides: 10. The length of the CDR3 is 17 residues. In germline, CDR1 is SGHTA, CDR2 FQGNSA. For the CDR3, the DNA is TGTGCCAGCAGCTTAGGGGGACAGGGAAGAGTCCGTCAGCCCCAGCATTTT. Its translation is CASSLGGQGRVRQPQHF.

This clone was seen once. The rearrangement uses TRBV7-2 and TRBJ1-2; 8 bases are a match to TRBD1. Germline trimming cut 5 bases from V and 1 base from J; bases unmatched to any gene: 6. The CDR3 is 15 residues long. The germline V gene encodes CDR1 SGHTA and CDR2 FQGNSA. CDR3 residues: CASSGSGGLNYGYTF. Here the CDR3 DNA reads TGTGCCAGCAGCGGATCAGGGGGCCTTAACTATGGCTACACCTTC.

This chain uses TRBV7-3 with TRBJ2-3, with D maybe TRBD2 (6 bases). Germline CDR1 reads SGHTA; CDR2 reads FQGTGA. V lost 0 bases, J lost 3 bases, and 10 bases lay in between. The CDR3 totals 15 residues. The CDR3 DNA reads TGTGCCAGCAGCTTAACGGGAGGAACGACAGATACGCAGTATTTT. Residues: CASSLTGGTTDTQYF.

The chain joins TRBV5-1 to TRBJ2-3; 8 bases map to TRBD2. Germline CDR1 SGHRS, CDR2 YFSETQ. The CDR3 is 16 residues long. J was trimmed by 5 bases and V by 3 bases; bases with no gene match: 11. The CDR3 here is CASSSGGTSVKDTQYF. CDR3 bases: TGCGCCAGCAGCTCAGGCGGGACTAGTGTAAAAGATACGCAGTATTTT.

V gene TRBV5-1 combines with J gene TRBJ1-5; D is undetermined. Germline V gene data show CDR1 as SGHRS and CDR2 as YFSETQ. The length of the CDR3 is 14 residues. Trimming cost V 0 bases and J 4 bases, with 8 bases left between them. The CDR3 nucleotides read TGCGCCAGCAGCTTGGACGGGAGTAATCAGCCCCAGCATTTT. Amino acid sequence: CASSLDGSNQPQHF.

This clone was observed a single time. The gene calls are TRBV5-1 and TRBJ1-1; D unclear. V was pared by 0 bases and J by 0 bases, with 6 bases between. CDR1 is SGHRS and CDR2 is YFSETQ in the germline V gene. The CDR3 is 14 residues long. CDR3 region: CASSLAVMNTEAFF. Written as DNA, the CDR3 is TGCGCCAGCAGCTTGGCCGTCATGAACACTGAAGCTTTCTTT.

The rearrangement links TRBV7-9 to TRBJ2-2; 7 bases match TRBD2. From germline, CDR1 is SEHNR and CDR2 FQNEAQ (reference sequence). V shed 4 bases and J 4 bases; nucleotides not matched to a gene: 6. There are 15 residues in the CDR3. CDR3 bases: TGTGCCAGCAGCTCCGGGAGGAGGAGCACCGGGGAGCTGTTTTTT. This gives the protein CASSSGRRSTGELFF. The full variable domain, completed using reference TRBV7-9 and TRBJ2-2, is DTGVSQNPRHKITKRGQNVTFRCDPISEHNRLYWYRQTLGQGPEFLTYFQNEAQLEKSRLLSDRFSAERPKGSFSTLEIQRTEQGDSAMYLCASSSGRRSTGELFFGEGSRLTVL.

The chain recombines TRBV28 with TRBJ2-3; D is possibly TRBD1 (6 bases). Germline V gene lookup returns CDR1 MDHEN and CDR2 SYDVKM. Trimming left V 6 bases short and J 4 bases short, with 14 bases between. The CDR3 runs to 14 residues. The chain's CDR3 is CASSVTGGSDTQYF. The CDR3 DNA reads as TGTGCCAGCAGCGTGACAGGCGGGTCAGATACGCAGTATTTT.

CDR3 nucleotides: TGTGCCACCTCAATTGGCACAGGGGTACCCTACGAGCAGTACTTC. Its protein is CATSIGTGVPYEQYF. V usage is TRBV27 and J usage is TRBJ2-7, with TRBD1 matching over 7 bases. The CDR3 consists of 15 residues. CDR1 and CDR2 (germline): MNHEY, SMNVEV (reference sequence). With V trimmed by 10 bases and J by 2 bases, 14 bases remained unmatched.

This clone was seen a handful of times. V is TRBV19 and J is TRBJ1-2; TRBD1 agrees at 9 bases. This CDR3 spans 13 amino acids. Losses at the gene ends were 3 bases for V and 13 bases for J; bases not matched to a gene: 9. Germline CDR1 LNHDA, CDR2 SQIVND (reference sequence). The CDR3 DNA reads TGTGCCAGTAGTATGGGACAGGGAACGGCAGGCACCTTC. Its translation: CASSMGQGTAGTF.

This clone was detected only a few times. The J gene is TRBJ1-2, the V gene TRBV30; tentative D call: TRBD1 (5 bases). The CDR3 has 12 amino acids. Trimming shortened V by 3 bases and J by 3 bases, and 8 bases separated the two germline ends. Per the germline V gene, CDR1 is GTSNPN and CDR2 is SVGIG (reference sequence). The CDR3 protein is CAWRRGDYGYTF. DNA for the CDR3: TGTGCCTGGAGGAGAGGGGACTATGGCTACACCTTC.

This sequence joins TRBV7-2 and TRBJ1-2; D unresolved. The V end lost 1 base, the J end lost 4 bases, and 16 bases lay between the germline ends. Germline CDR1 is SGHTA and CDR2 is FQGNSA. CDR3 length equals 16 residues. In DNA form, the CDR3 reads TGTGCCAGCAGCTTAGTGGGCACAAGACCCATCTATGGCTACACCTTC. Translating gives CASSLVGTRPIYGYTF.

The chain couples TRBV11-2 to TRBJ2-4, with 10 bases that match TRBD2. V shed 5 bases and J 7 bases; nucleotides not matched to a gene: 8. Germline CDR1 and CDR2: SGHAT and FQNNGV. CDR3 length: 15 amino acids. This chain's CDR3 is CASSPGLAAGNIQYF. The CDR3 DNA reads TGTGCCAGCAGCCCCGGACTAGCGGCCGGGAACATTCAGTACTTC.

The chain uses TRBV11-2 and TRBJ2-1; a weak D match, TRBD2 (6 bases). Deletions cut 5 bases from V and 6 bases from J, with 14 bases between. Germline-derived CDR1 and CDR2 are SGHAT and FQNNGV. The CDR3 has 14 amino acids. The CDR3 DNA follows: TGTGCCAGCAGCCCTCCATCGGGACTCAATGAGCAGTTCTTC. Translating it yields CASSPPSGLNEQFF. The full variable domain, completed using reference TRBV11-2 and TRBJ2-1, is EAGVAQSPRYKIIEKRQSVAFWCNPISGHATLYWYQQILGQGPKLLIQFQNNGVVDDSQLPKDRFSAERLKGVDSTLKIQPAKLEDSAVYLCASSPPSGLNEQFFGPGTRLTVL.

The rearrangement uses TRBV5-1 and TRBJ1-4; TRBD1 matches at 9 bases. The CDR3 totals 14 residues. V was pared by 3 bases and J by 7 bases, with 4 bases of the junction left unmatched. The germline CDR1 and CDR2 sequences are SGHRS and YFSETQ. CDR3 sequence reads: CASSSDRGGEKLFF. The CDR3 bases are TGCGCCAGCAGCTCAGACAGGGGGGGTGAAAAACTGTTTTTT. The complete variable domain, with remaining parts taken from reference TRBV5-1 and TRBJ1-4, reads KAGVTQTPRYLIKTRGQQVTLSCSPISGHRSVSWYQQTPGQGLQFLFEYFSETQRNKGNFPGRFSGRQFSNSRSEMNVSTLELGDSALYLCASSSDRGGEKLFFGSGTQLSVL.

The chain joins TRBV7-2 to TRBJ1-2; TRBD1 might be the D (5 bases). Germline V gene lookup returns CDR1 SGHTA and CDR2 FQGNSA. V was trimmed by 5 bases and J by 4 bases, leaving 17 bases between them. The CDR3 is 15 residues long. Here the CDR3 DNA reads TGTGCCAGCAGCGAAGCCGGGACCGTTGGCTATGGCTACACCTTC. Amino acid sequence: CASSEAGTVGYGYTF.